The 27 T cell receptor beta chains below were found in one sample sequenced in a study of monozygotic twins with inflammatory bowel disease. Reanalyzing the 5' RACE reads, TCRdb keeps one entry per CDR3 protein, without DNA. The sample spans 400,000 to 500,000 distinct CDR3 sequences; the ten largest clones claim 2% to 2.5%. Specimen: blood. These receptors originate from a human donor with ulcerative colitis or Crohn's disease, or a healthy co-twin of an affected twin (not recorded which).

The chain recombines TRBV7-2 with TRBJ2-3; TCRdb calls TRBD2, which cannot be checked without DNA. Germline CDR1 is SGHTA and CDR2 is FQGNSA. This CDR3 region has 16 residues. The CDR3 reads CASSPVGRESTDTQYF.

The rearrangement links TRBV29-1 to TRBJ1-2; the D gene TCRdb calls, TRBD1, cannot be checked with no DNA. This CDR3 has 13 amino acids. CDR1 is SQVTM, CDR2 ANQGSEA, per germline. The CDR3 reads CSVGQGENYGYTF.

The V call is TRBV5-1, the J call TRBJ2-5; the TCRdb call, TRBD1, lacks DNA for checking. Germline V gene sequence: CDR1 SGHRS, CDR2 YFSETQ. This CDR3 is built from 13 residues. CDR3 amino acids: CASTGTGFETQYF.

The chain joins TRBV11-3 to TRBJ2-1; TCRdb reports TRBD1, a call that lacks DNA to check it against. The CDR3 covers 14 residues. Germline V gene data show CDR1 as SGHNT and CDR2 as YENEEA. CDR3 amino acids: CASSPGGGLNEQFF.

CDR3 amino acids: CASSFRDTNTEAFF. The chain links TRBV5-1 to TRBJ1-1; TCRdb's D call, TRBD1, is unchecked because there is no DNA. Germline V gene data show CDR1 as SGHRS and CDR2 as YFSETQ. The CDR3 length is 14 residues.

J is TRBJ2-3 and V is TRBV18; with no DNA, the TCRdb D assignment of TRBD1 cannot be verified. This CDR3 is built from 14 residues. Germline V gene sequence: CDR1 KGHSH, CDR2 LQKENI. This CDR3 reads CASSPGQRSDTQYF.

The rearrangement uses TRBV5-1 and TRBJ1-3. CDR1 is SGHRS and CDR2 is YFSETQ in the germline V gene. The CDR3 spans 12 residues. CDR3 region: CASSLEGNTIYF.

V is TRBV5-1 and J is TRBJ2-1; the D call from TCRdb, TRBD1, cannot be confirmed without DNA. Germline CDR1 and CDR2: SGHRS and YFSETQ. The length of the CDR3 is 15 residues. CDR3 amino acids: CASSLARREFHEQFF.

The V and J genes are TRBV28 and TRBJ1-2. This CDR3 is built from 14 residues. Germline lookup yields CDR1 MDHEN and CDR2 SYDVKM. This chain's CDR3 is CASSEGSSSLGYTF.

The chain employs TRBV7-3 and TRBJ2-5; TCRdb picks TRBD1, but there is no DNA to check that call. The CDR3 consists of 14 residues. Germline CDR1 and CDR2: SGHTA and FQGTGA. The CDR3 region is CASSSTSFTGVQYF.

The chain carries TRBV27 and TRBJ2-1. Germline CDR1 MNHEY, CDR2 SMNVEV (reference sequence). CDR3 length: 14 amino acids. This CDR3 reads CASSLSAEYNEQFF.

The V call is TRBV12-3 or TRBV12-4, the J call TRBJ2-5. The CDR3 consists of 12 residues. CDR3 residues: CASSFWRETQYF.

The chain uses TRBV5-1 and TRBJ1-2; TCRdb indicates TRBD1, and absent DNA this call remains unverified. The germline CDR1 and CDR2 sequences are SGHRS and YFSETQ. The CDR3 sequence is 15 residues long. CDR3 in amino acids: CASSETGGSAYGYTF.

J is TRBJ2-2 and V is TRBV7-3; without DNA, the TCRdb call of TRBD1 cannot be checked. CDR1 is SGHTA, CDR2 FQGTGA, per germline. This CDR3 has 14 residues. CDR3 amino acids: CASSRTPESGELFF.

The chain carries TRBV29-1 and TRBJ1-3. CDR3 length: 12 amino acids. The germline V gene has CDR1 SQVTM and CDR2 ANQGSEA. The CDR3: CSVTEGGNTIYF.

The chain has TRBV5-1 and TRBJ1-2; TCRdb returns TRBD1, unconfirmable since there is no DNA. CDR3 length: 14 residues. Germline CDR1 reads SGHRS; CDR2 reads YFSETQ. CDR3 amino acids: CASSWGTGGYGYTF.

The chain uses TRBV3-1 and TRBJ2-5; TCRdb calls TRBD1, which cannot be checked without DNA. This CDR3 comprises 15 residues. Germline V lookup: CDR1 LGHDT, CDR2 YNNKEL (reference sequence). The CDR3 here is CASSPRGASRETQYF.

V usage is TRBV7-9 and J usage is TRBJ2-3; TCRdb proposes TRBD1, but this gene call is untestable without DNA. The CDR3 spans 13 residues. CDR1 and CDR2 (germline): SEHNR, FQNEAQ (reference sequence). CDR3 protein: CASSPGRTGTQYF.

This chain links TRBV5-5 with TRBJ1-4; TCRdb designates TRBD1, a call that cannot be tested without DNA. The CDR3 covers 14 residues. Germline assignment: CDR1 SGHKS and CDR2 YYEKEE (reference sequence). This chain's CDR3 is CASSWGTYNEKLFF.

The V gene is TRBV23-1, the J gene TRBJ2-1; lacking DNA, the TRBD2 call made by TCRdb goes unchecked. TRBV23-1 is assigned to the ORF class and has an uncertain function. The CDR3 totals 15 residues. The CDR3: CASSRGLAGDNEQFF.

The rearrangement uses TRBV9 and TRBJ2-7; the D gene TCRdb calls, TRBD1, cannot be checked with no DNA. The CDR3 spans 14 residues. In germline, CDR1 is SGDLS, CDR2 YYNGEE. The CDR3 loop is CASSVVRVGGEQYF. Complete variable domain (other parts from reference TRBV9 and TRBJ2-7): DSGVTQTPKHLITATGQRVTLRCSPRSGDLSVYWYQQSLDQGLQFLIQYYNGEERAKGNILERFSAQQFPDLHSELNLSSLELGDSALYFCASSVVRVGGEQYFGPGTRLTVT.

This chain joins TRBV5-1 and TRBJ2-7; TCRdb's D call, TRBD1, is unchecked because there is no DNA. The CDR3 totals 14 residues. Germline V lookup: CDR1 SGHRS, CDR2 YFSETQ. CDR3 region: CASNNDRRASEQYF.

The V and J genes are TRBV11-2 and TRBJ2-4; TCRdb gives TRBD2 as the D gene, but with no DNA this cannot be confirmed. The CDR3 is 18 residues long. CDR1 SGHAT and CDR2 FQNNGV come from the germline V gene. CDR3 sequence: CASSLRTKGGASSYIQYF.

This chain connects TRBV6-1 to TRBJ2-5. Germline CDR1 is MNHNS and CDR2 is SASEGT. The CDR3 length is 11 residues. The CDR3 reads CASSEMETQYF.

V usage is TRBV18 and J usage is TRBJ2-7; the D call from TCRdb, TRBD2, cannot be confirmed without DNA. The V gene's germline CDR1 is KGHSH and CDR2 LQKENI. The CDR3 contains 15 residues. This CDR3 reads CASSHSSGSSYEQYF. The entire variable domain, with the rest obtained from reference TRBV18 and TRBJ2-7, is as follows: NAGVMQNPRHLVRRRGQEARLRCSPMKGHSHVYWYRQLPEEGLKFMVYLQKENIIDESGMPKERFSAEFPKEGPSILRIQQVVRGDSAAYFCASSHSSGSSYEQYFGPGTRLTVT.

The genes are TRBV3-1 and TRBJ2-7; TCRdb proposes TRBD2, but this gene call is untestable without DNA. The CDR3 extends over 14 amino acids. Germline V CDR1 and CDR2: LGHDT, YNNKEL (reference sequence). The CDR3 sequence is CASSQRHTSYEQYF.

J is TRBJ2-5 and V is TRBV28; TCRdb proposes TRBD2, but this gene call is untestable without DNA. Germline V gene data show CDR1 as MDHEN and CDR2 as SYDVKM. This CDR3 contains 14 residues. CDR3 sequence: CASNVAGGLETQYF.